Following are 20 T cell receptor beta chains from one sample sequenced in a study of CD8 T cells in ankylosing spondylitis. TCRdb used MiXCR to reprocess the 5' RACE reads, holding one entry per CDR3 protein. In the table there are 250,000 to 350,000 distinct CDR3 sequences, 15% to 25% of which are singletons. Sequenced material: blood, either unsorted or a sorted T cell fraction (not recorded which). Receptor source: a male donor with ankylosing spondylitis or in good health (not recorded which).

This clonotype appeared a few times. The J gene is TRBJ2-5, the V gene TRBV5-1; D possibly corresponds to TRBD2 (5 bases). CDR3 length equals 15 residues. Germline CDR1 SGHRS, CDR2 YFSETQ. Trimming took 4 bases from V and 0 from J, leaving 13 bases between them. The chain's CDR3 is CASSDGGNNQETQYF. The CDR3 nucleotides read TGCGCCAGCAGCGATGGAGGCAACAACCAAGAGACCCAGTACTTC.

This clonotype was seen more than once but under ten times. The chain's CDR3 is CASSQGTSGANTGELFF. CDR3 nucleotides: TGTGCCAGCAGCCAGGGGACTAGCGGGGCGAACACCGGGGAGCTGTTTTTT. V is TRBV3-1 and J is TRBJ2-2; 13 nucleotides align to TRBD2. CDR3 length: 17 residues. The V gene end was trimmed by 3 bases and the J gene end by 0 bases; junction bases not matched to a gene: 1. CDR1 and CDR2 (germline): LGHDT, YNNKEL (reference sequence).

This clonotype was counted only a few times. This chain uses TRBV10-3 with TRBJ1-3; D remains unclear. Between the trimmed V and J ends, which lost 2 bases and 6 bases, there was a span of 8 bases. CDR1 is ENHRY, CDR2 SYGVKD, per germline. The CDR3 sequence is 13 residues long. This chain's CDR3 is CAISEKTANTIYF. DNA for the CDR3: TGTGCCATCAGTGAGAAAACTGCAAACACCATATATTTT.

Points on this clonotype: A clone one base away is much larger, so this may be a read error. The chain is built from TRBV20-1 and TRBJ2-1; 7 nucleotides match TRBD2. Germline loops: CDR1 DFQATT, CDR2 SNEGSKA (reference sequence). CDR3 length equals 15 residues. The CDR3 here is CSAIVGGSSYNQQFF. Here the CDR3 DNA reads TGCAGTGCTATTGTGGGCGGGAGCTCCTACAATCAGCAGTTCTTC.

This chain connects TRBV5-1 to TRBJ1-1, with D uncertain. V was shortened by 0 bases and J by 4 bases, with 13 bases between the two germline ends. The V gene's germline CDR1 is SGHRS and CDR2 YFSETQ. CDR3 length: 15 amino acids. The CDR3 loop reads CASSLDRTRSTEAFF. The CDR3 DNA reads TGCGCCAGCAGCTTGGATCGGACTAGGAGCACTGAAGCTTTCTTT. The complete variable domain, with remaining parts taken from reference TRBV5-1 and TRBJ1-1, reads KAGVTQTPRYLIKTRGQQVTLSCSPISGHRSVSWYQQTPGQGLQFLFEYFSETQRNKGNFPGRFSGRQFSNSRSEMNVSTLELGDSALYLCASSLDRTRSTEAFFGQGTRLTVV.

Ten or more counts support this clonotype. DNA of the CDR3: TGTGCCAGCAGTGTACAGGGTAGATCAGATACGCAGTATTTT. Its protein product is CASSVQGRSDTQYF. The chain carries TRBV12-3 or TRBV12-4 and TRBJ2-3; D may be TRBD1 (6 bases). The CDR3 is 14 amino acids. V was cut by 5 bases and J by 4 bases, with 13 bases left in between.

About this clonotype itself: One end of the junction does not line up with germline, which may come from a read error. This chain uses TRBV12-3 or TRBV12-4 with TRBJ2-1; 13 bases map to TRBD2. The CDR3 length is 18 residues. The CDR3 sequence: CTSSPYLTSGGSYNAQFF. The DNA of the CDR3 is TGTACCAGCAGTCCTTACCTGACTAGCGGGGGGTCCTACAATGCGCAGTTCTTC.

This chain's CDR3 is CASSMYSNQPQHF. CDR3 sequence (DNA): TGTGCCAGCAGTATGTATAGCAATCAGCCCCAGCATTTT. V and J are TRBV27 and TRBJ1-5; D unresolved. V gave up 5 bases and J gave up 0 bases, with 5 bases separating them. This CDR3 comprises 13 residues. CDR1 and CDR2 (germline): MNHEY, SMNVEV (reference sequence).

This clonotype was counted only a few times. CDR3 amino acids: CASSLDGRGGDEQFF. DNA for the CDR3: TGTGCCAGCAGCTTGGATGGCAGGGGAGGCGATGAGCAGTTCTTC. The chain employs TRBV7-2 and TRBJ2-1; D may match TRBD1 or TRBD2 (6 bases each). The germline V gene encodes CDR1 SGHTA and CDR2 FQGNSA. Between the trimmed V and J ends, which lost 3 bases and 8 bases, there was a span of 17 bases. The CDR3 loop spans 15 amino acids.

Only a few counts were recorded for this clonotype. This sequence joins TRBV6-2 or TRBV6-3 and TRBJ2-2; 13 bases are a match to TRBD2. CDR3 length: 16 residues. V lost 5 bases to trimming and J lost 5 bases; unmatched junction nucleotides: 5. CDR1 and CDR2 (germline): MNHEY, SVGEGT. The CDR3 nucleotides are TGTGCCAGCAGTCGACTAGCGGGAGGATTGACCGGGGAGCTGTTTTTT. Its protein product is CASSRLAGGLTGELFF.

The chain joins TRBV7-2 to TRBJ2-7; D gene ambiguous. V was pared by 5 bases and J by 7 bases, with 15 bases between. Germline CDR1 and CDR2: SGHTA and FQGNSA. The CDR3 runs 13 residues. The CDR3 DNA follows: TGTGCCAGCAGCCCGACTGGAACGAGTGAGCAGTACGTC. It encodes CASSPTGTSEQYV.

This clonotype has only a few counts. The chain carries TRBV11-2 and TRBJ1-2; D unclear. The CDR3 spans 14 residues. The V gene's germline CDR1 is SGHAT and CDR2 FQNNGV. The ends were cut back, 3 bases at V and 7 bases at J, with 15 bases in the middle. The CDR3 bases are TGTGCCAGCAGCTTCGGCCGGAACCTTGGTGGCTACACCTTC. Its translation is CASSFGRNLGGYTF.

The table lists this clonotype with a few counts. This sequence joins TRBV25-1 and TRBJ2-5; D not resolved. Between the trimmed V and J ends, which lost 5 bases and 1 base, there was a span of 14 bases. In germline, CDR1 is MGHDK, CDR2 SYGVNS. The CDR3 has 15 residues. The CDR3 DNA follows: TGTGCCAGCAGTCGCGGTTCGGGTCCCCAAGAGACCCAGTACTTC. It is translated as CASSRGSGPQETQYF. The whole variable domain, remainder taken from reference TRBV25-1 and TRBJ2-5, is EADIYQTPRYLVIGTGKKITLECSQTMGHDKMYWYQQDPGMELHLIHYSYGVNSTEKGDLSSESTVSRIRTEHFPLTLESARPSHTSQYLCASSRGSGPQETQYFGPGTRLLVL.

The chain uses TRBV5-1 and TRBJ1-2; 8 nucleotides line up with TRBD1. CDR1 is SGHRS and CDR2 is YFSETQ in the germline V gene. The CDR3 has 15 amino acids. V trimming: 0 bases; J trimming: 2 bases; junction bases outside the gene matches: 3. The CDR3 region has the DNA TGCGCCAGCAGCTTGGGGGACAGGCGGAACTATGGCTACACCTTC. Translating gives CASSLGDRRNYGYTF.

This chain uses TRBV7-9 with TRBJ2-1; 10 bases are shared with TRBD1. Germline CDR1 SEHNR, CDR2 FQNEAQ (reference sequence). This CDR3 spans 17 amino acids. Losses at the gene ends were 5 bases for V and 2 bases for J; bases not matched to a gene: 9. Written as DNA, the CDR3 is TGTGCCAGCAGCGCCCTGACAGGGGGCAATCCCTACAATGAGCAGTTCTTC. Residues: CASSALTGGNPYNEQFF. Looking up the rest from reference TRBV7-9 and TRBJ2-1 gives the full variable domain: DTGVSQNPRHKITKRGQNVTFRCDPISEHNRLYWYRQTLGQGPEFLTYFQNEAQLEKSRLLSDRFSAERPKGSFSTLEIQRTEQGDSAMYLCASSALTGGNPYNEQFFGPGTRLTVL.

The chain couples TRBV20-1 to TRBJ2-1; TRBD1 agrees at 12 bases. The CDR3 loop spans 14 amino acids. The V gene's germline CDR1 is DFQATT and CDR2 SNEGSKA (reference sequence). J was trimmed by 8 bases and V by 2 bases; bases with no gene match: 4. DNA for the CDR3: TGCAGTGCTAGACGGGACAGGGGGCAAGATGAGCAGTTCTTC. Residues: CSARRDRGQDEQFF.

J is TRBJ2-7 and V is TRBV28, with D perhaps TRBD1 (6 bases). This CDR3 spans 14 amino acids. CDR1 is MDHEN and CDR2 is SYDVKM in the germline V gene. V was clipped by 2 bases and J by 1 base, with 9 bases between them. The CDR3 loop reads CASSLVDRSYEQYV. Here the CDR3 DNA reads TGTGCCAGCAGTTTAGTCGACAGGTCCTACGAGCAGTACGTC.

For this clonotype: Given a much more abundant clone one base away, this may be a read error. This chain connects TRBV5-1 to TRBJ1-1, with D uncertain. Trimming removed 0 bases at V and 6 bases at J, with 9 bases between. CDR3 length: 13 residues. Germline V gene data show CDR1 as SGHRS and CDR2 as YFSETQ. This CDR3 is CASSLVEVPEAFF. The DNA for the CDR3 is TGCGCCAGCAGCTTGGTGGAGGTCCCTGAAGCTTTCTTT.

Only a few counts were recorded for this clonotype. This chain links TRBV7-8 with TRBJ2-3, with 13 bases aligning to TRBD2. The CDR3 is 17 residues long. Germline V CDR1 and CDR2: SGHVS, FQNEAQ. The junction had 7 bases not matched to a gene; V was cut back by 5 bases and J by 2 bases. CDR3 DNA: TGTGCCAGCAGCCCCAGACTAGCGGGGGGACCCACAGATACGCAGTATTTT. Translation: CASSPRLAGGPTDTQYF.

The CDR3 is CASIIRGGETQYF. The DNA of the CDR3 is TGTGCCAGCATTATTAGGGGAGGAGAGACCCAGTACTTC. The rearrangement uses TRBV12-3 or TRBV12-4 and TRBJ2-5; perhaps TRBD2 as D (6 bases). The CDR3 extends over 13 amino acids. V was shortened by 7 bases and J by 4 bases, with 13 bases between the two germline ends.